The 8 T cell receptor beta chains below were found in one sample sequenced in a study of cytomegalovirus exposure and HLA in healthy donors. Primers included in the PCR were 60 Vbeta and 13 Jbeta primers. The assay was immunoSEQ multiplex PCR, and TCRdb's table has in-frame clones only and misses some. The specimen's table records about 120,000 clones. The sample was PBMCs. The source is a middle-aged woman in good health and CMV-seropositive.

The chain couples TRBV19 to TRBJ2-4, with D perhaps matching TRBD2 (5 bases). Germline V gene sequence: CDR1 LNHDA, CDR2 SQIVND (reference sequence). The CDR3 has 12 residues. Trimming took 7 bases from V and 9 from J, leaving 13 bases between them. The CDR3 region has the DNA TGTGCCAGTACTAGCCTCGGCTCCATTCAGTACTTC. Protein: CASTSLGSIQYF.

The gene calls are TRBV11-2 and TRBJ1-2, with D perhaps matching TRBD1 (5 bases). The V and J ends lost 5 bases and 0 bases respectively, with 16 bases between them. Per the germline V gene, CDR1 is SGHAT and CDR2 is FQNNGV. The CDR3 is made up of 16 amino acids. The CDR3 DNA follows: TGTGCCAGCAGCCCCCGCCAGGGTTCAGCTAACTATGGCTACACCTTC. This translates into CASSPRQGSANYGYTF. Together with reference TRBV11-2 and TRBJ1-2, the CDR3 gives the full variable domain: EAGVAQSPRYKIIEKRQSVAFWCNPISGHATLYWYQQILGQGPKLLIQFQNNGVVDDSQLPKDRFSAERLKGVDSTLKIQPAKLEDSAVYLCASSPRQGSANYGYTFGSGTRLTVV.

The genes are TRBV7-8 and TRBJ2-1; TRBD1 aligns across 8 bases. The junction had 7 bases not matched to a gene; V was cut back by 1 base and J by 5 bases. Germline CDR1 reads SGHVS; CDR2 reads FQNEAQ. This CDR3 has 16 residues. The CDR3: CASSLDGTGPNNEQFF. Written as DNA, the CDR3 is TGTGCCAGCAGCTTAGACGGGACAGGACCAAACAATGAGCAGTTCTTC.

The chain employs TRBV6-6 and TRBJ1-5, with D perhaps matching TRBD1 (6 bases). The CDR3 consists of 13 residues. V was cut by 6 bases and J by 5 bases, with 11 bases left in between. The V gene's germline CDR1 is MNHNY and CDR2 SVGAGI (reference sequence). The CDR3 spells CASRQGPYQPQHF. CDR3 coding DNA: TGTGCCAGCAGACAGGGACCCTATCAGCCCCAGCATTTT.

This sequence joins TRBV2 and TRBJ1-1; weak D call: TRBD1 (5 bases). Germline assignment: CDR1 SNHLY and CDR2 FYNNEI. V was trimmed by 6 bases and J by 6 bases, leaving 8 bases between them. CDR3 length equals 11 residues. In DNA, the CDR3 is TGTGCCAGCAGCCCGGGGGCTGAAGCTTTCTTT. Translating it yields CASSPGAEAFF. The full variable domain, completed using reference TRBV2 and TRBJ1-1, is EPEVTQTPSHQVTQMGQEVILRCVPISNHLYFYWYRQILGQKVEFLVSFYNNEISEKSEIFDDQFSVERPDGSNFTLKIRSTKLEDSAMYFCASSPGAEAFFGQGTRLTVV.

This chain links TRBV19 with TRBJ2-5, with D maybe TRBD2 (6 bases). The end of the DNA is better explained by TRBJ2-7, so the J call may be wrong. CDR1 is LNHDA, CDR2 SQIVND, per germline (reference sequence). CDR3 length: 12 residues. The CDR3: CASSIGGDEQYF. The DNA for the CDR3 is TGTGCCAGTAGTATCGGCGGGGACGAGCAGTACTTC.

V usage is TRBV7-2 and J usage is TRBJ2-3, with D possibly TRBD1 on 7 matching bases. Trimming took off 2 bases at V and 4 bases at J, with 13 bases between the two ends. The CDR3 length is 15 residues. Germline loops: CDR1 SGHTA, CDR2 FQGNSA. The CDR3 protein is CASSLLPRGADTQYF. In DNA form, the CDR3 reads TGTGCCAGCAGCTTACTCCCCAGGGGGGCAGATACGCAGTATTTT.

The chain combines TRBV6-1 with TRBJ1-5, with TRBD1 matching 7 bases. V dropped 3 bases and J dropped 0; count of bases not matched to a gene: 8. The CDR3 sequence is 17 residues long. The germline gives CDR1 MNHNS, CDR2 SASEGT. Written as DNA, the CDR3 is TGTGCCAGCAGTGAGGGACAGACTAGAAATAGCAATCAGCCCCAGCATTTT. It yields the protein CASSEGQTRNSNQPQHF.